Shown below are 13 T cell receptor beta chains from a single sample sequenced in a study of pediatric ulcerative colitis. Clones were read by immunoSEQ multiplex PCR, and TCRdb kept only the in-frame ones, dropping some. The sample shows approximately 17,000 clones, more than 75% of them seen only once. During colonoscopy, one to two rectal pinch biopsies were collected. The sample consisted of gut tissue. The receptors were sampled from a boy aged 5-17 years who was a control in a study of pediatric ulcerative colitis.

V usage is TRBV18 and J usage is TRBJ2-1; a possible D gene is TRBD2 (5 bases). Germline CDR1 reads KGHSH; CDR2 reads LQKENI. The germline V and J ends were trimmed by 0 bases and 9 bases, with 9 bases remaining between them. The CDR3 loop spans 13 amino acids. This CDR3 reads CASSPPASSEQFF. In nucleotides, the CDR3 is TGTGCCAGCTCACCACCAGCTAGCTCTGAGCAGTTCTTC.

The chain is built from TRBV20-1 and TRBJ1-2; no reliable D call. Germline V gene data show CDR1 as DFQATT and CDR2 as SNEGSKA (reference sequence). The V end lost 4 bases, the J end lost 2 bases, and 5 bases lay between the germline ends. The CDR3 length is 11 residues. CDR3 bases: TGCAGTGCTACCCAGAACTATGGCTACACCTTC. It encodes CSATQNYGYTF.

The chain has TRBV19 and TRBJ2-3; D is undetermined. This CDR3 comprises 14 residues. CDR1 and CDR2 from the germline V gene are LNHDA and SQIVND (reference sequence). Trimming pared 7 bases from V and 0 bases from J, leaving 11 bases between. The CDR3: CASNRPDSTDTQYF. DNA for the CDR3: TGTGCCAGTAATCGGCCAGATAGCACAGATACGCAGTATTTT.

The rearrangement links TRBV28 to TRBJ2-7; tentative D call: TRBD2 (5 bases). In germline, CDR1 is MDHEN, CDR2 SYDVKM. The ends were cut back, 5 bases at V and 6 bases at J, with 17 bases in the middle. This CDR3 contains 14 residues. The CDR3 sequence: CASSDPSTGSEQYF. CDR3 DNA sequence: TGTGCCAGCAGTGATCCCTCAACGGGGTCCGAGCAGTACTTC.

In its sample, this clone was seen a few times. This rearrangement joins TRBV9 to TRBJ2-7, with 8 bases lining up with TRBD1. V was clipped by 4 bases and J by 3 bases; unmatched bases: 6. Germline-derived CDR1 and CDR2 are SGDLS and YYNGEE. This CDR3 region has 14 residues. The CDR3 loop is CASSPGQGNYEQYF. For the CDR3, the DNA is TGTGCCAGCAGCCCAGGACAGGGCAACTACGAGCAGTACTTC.

This rearrangement joins TRBV18 to TRBJ2-1; weak D call: TRBD2 (5 bases). Germline loops: CDR1 KGHSH, CDR2 LQKENI. V dropped 2 bases and J dropped 9 bases, with 14 bases sitting between them. This CDR3 is built from 14 residues. CDR3 residues: CASSPSGGWAEQFF. The CDR3 DNA follows: TGTGCCAGCTCACCATCAGGCGGGTGGGCTGAGCAGTTCTTC.

The rearrangement uses TRBV5-6 and TRBJ1-2, with D possibly being TRBD1 (5 bases). Trimming shortened V by 4 bases and J by 6 bases, and 19 bases separated the two germline ends. Germline assignment: CDR1 SGHDT and CDR2 YYEEEE. The CDR3 extends over 15 amino acids. The CDR3 loop reads CASSPMVGGANGYTF. The CDR3 DNA sequence: TGTGCCAGCAGCCCCATGGTCGGGGGAGCCAATGGCTACACCTTC.

The gene calls are TRBV4-1 and TRBJ2-7; D is possibly TRBD2 (6 bases). The V end was cut by 0 bases, the J end by 0 bases, with 12 bases between. Germline loops: CDR1 MGHRA, CDR2 YSYEKL. The CDR3 has 16 amino acids. CDR3 coding DNA: TGCGCCAGCAGCCAAGATGTAGCGGCACACTCCTACGAGCAGTACTTC. This sequence encodes CASSQDVAAHSYEQYF.

This sequence joins TRBV19 and TRBJ1-1; D remains unclear. The ends were cut back, 3 bases at V and 2 bases at J, with 10 bases in the middle. The germline V gene has CDR1 LNHDA and CDR2 SQIVND (reference sequence). CDR3 size: 14 residues. The CDR3 nucleotides are TGTGCCAGTAGTATCAACAGCGACAACACTGAAGCTTTCTTT. This codes for CASSINSDNTEAFF.

The chain is built from TRBV4-2 and TRBJ2-7; D is unclear. This CDR3 has 15 residues. Germline assignment: CDR1 LGHNA and CDR2 YNFKEQ. V was clipped by 2 bases and J by 0 bases, with 11 bases between them. The CDR3 is CASSQFHSSSYEQYF. CDR3 coding DNA: TGTGCCAGCAGCCAATTCCACTCTAGCTCCTACGAGCAGTACTTC.

V and J are TRBV5-6 and TRBJ1-1; no reliable D call. The CDR3 has 16 amino acids. Between the trimmed V and J ends, which lost 1 base and 0 bases, there was a span of 13 bases. CDR1 and CDR2 from the germline V gene are SGHDT and YYEEEE. The CDR3 sequence: CASSLWGAVVNTEAFF. CDR3 sequence (DNA): TGTGCCAGCAGCTTGTGGGGTGCAGTCGTGAACACTGAAGCTTTCTTT.

The V and J genes are TRBV7-3 and TRBJ2-1; D is perhaps TRBD1 (5 bases). Germline V gives CDR1 SGHTA, CDR2 FQGTGA. Trimming took 5 bases from V and 0 from J, leaving 17 bases between them. CDR3 length: 17 residues. CDR3 sequence (DNA): TGTGCCAGCAGCCTCTCCCGCGACAGTTCCTCCTACAATGAGCAGTTCTTC. It encodes CASSLSRDSSSYNEQFF.

The chain joins TRBV2 to TRBJ1-5; no definite D call. Looked up from germline, CDR1 is SNHLY and CDR2 is FYNNEI. The CDR3 is 14 amino acids. V shed 5 bases and J shed 2 bases, with 10 bases lying between them. CDR3 coding DNA: TGTGCCAGCAGTTTTATCGAAGGCAATCAGCCCCAGCATTTT. Protein product: CASSFIEGNQPQHF.